The clone carrying this TCR beta chain is deemed medium-sized. Antigen specificity is unknown. Trimming took off 0 bases at V and 4 bases at J, with 9 bases between the two ends. Germline CDR1 SNHLY, CDR2 FYNNEI. The CDR3 loop spans 14 amino acids. These data come from a study of yellow fever vaccine responses in identical twins. Study results and caveats: Reportedly, the T cell response mounted by twins to vaccine seemed partly convergent, partly personalized.

MiXCR was run by TCRdb on the RT-PCR reads, yielding one entry per CDR3 protein. The sample records roughly 20,000 distinct CDR3 sequences, 65% to 75% being singletons. V and J are TRBV2 and TRBJ1-1; D perhaps matches TRBD1 (5 bases). The clonotype comes from a woman aged 18-35 years who received the yellow fever vaccine. Sequencing was performed on T cells from blood (PBMCs), unsorted or a sorted subset (not recorded which), taken before or after yellow fever vaccination (not recorded which). The DNA of the CDR3 is TGTGCCAGCAGTGAAGCGGGGCGTAGCACTGAAGCTTTCTTT. Its translation: CASSEAGRSTEAFF. The entire variable domain, with the rest obtained from reference TRBV2 and TRBJ1-1, is as follows: EPEVTQTPSHQVTQMGQEVILRCVPISNHLYFYWYRQILGQKVEFLVSFYNNEISEKSEIFDDQFSVERPDGSNFTLKIRSTKLEDSAMYFCASSEAGRSTEAFFGQGTRLTVV.